This is a list of T cell receptor beta chains from one sample in a study of T-cell memory formation after mild COVID-19. TCRdb processed the 5' RACE reads anew with MiXCR; each CDR3 protein has one entry. The sample shows more than 300,000 distinct CDR3 sequences, roughly 13% of them seen only once. The sequenced sample consisted of PBMCs or a T cell subset sorted from them (not recorded which). The source is a man between 18 and 29 years old who had mild COVID-19 (a few samples of this study predate the infection). Cell type and time point are not known. CDR3s include the opening cysteine and the closing phenylalanine or tryptophan. The order of the fields is D gene, V gene, CDR3 protein. The D gene is left open where the match is weak.

. | TRBV11-2 | CASSSTTGTGSEAFF
. | TRBV7-3 | CASSFSKQETQYF
. | TRBV12-3/TRBV12-4 | CASVTGRDEQFF
TRBD2 | TRBV20-1 | CSAQTSLTYEQYF
. | TRBV7-6 | CATAWTHGTDTQYF
. | TRBV6-2/TRBV6-3 | CASSQDSLYEQYF
. | TRBV15 | CATSPARDQGLAEAFF
TRBD1 | TRBV28 | CASSRGQGAGEKLFF
. | TRBV10-3 | CAISAGPEAFF
. | TRBV28 | CASSLTRHQPQHF
. | TRBV6-2/TRBV6-3 | CASAVPEEINEQFF
. | TRBV5-1 | CASSLRGGALGETQYF
TRBD2 | TRBV13 | CASNRGGVQETQYF
TRBD1 | TRBV5-1 | CATRATTGNYGYTF
. | TRBV20-1 | CSAAPGYGYTF
. | TRBV20-1 | CSARDLFYGYTF
TRBD1 | TRBV4-1 | CASSPTPGTGGYLDTQYF
TRBD1 | TRBV7-2 | CASSPQGALSTDTQYF
. | TRBV20-1 | CSAIGVSGANVLTF
. | TRBV5-1 | CASSFTGFEEKLFF
TRBD1 | TRBV5-1 | CASSLPGGRNTEAFF
TRBD2 | TRBV20-1 | CSPTSGGLQETQYF
. | TRBV11-3 | CASSLGRGPRTDTQYF
TRBD1 | TRBV7-9 | CASRGTGSNYGYTF
. | TRBV12-5 | CASGPYRAGGYEQYF
. | TRBV3-1 | CASSPRGGGKDNEQFF
TRBD1 | TRBV7-3 | CASSFGQAVGELFF
. | TRBV20-1 | CSATSPGHTSEQFF
. | TRBV6-2/TRBV6-3 | CASTPGRENEKLFF
. | TRBV6-2/TRBV6-3 | CASSYTAGANVLTF
. | TRBV5-1 | CASSIWGRGNEQFF
TRBD1 | TRBV5-1 | CASSFTGQGQPQHF
. | TRBV29-1 | CSVGKQMSGYGYTF
. | TRBV4-1 | CASSQDGLYNEQFF
. | TRBV9 | CASSVGQSYNEQFF
. | TRBV19 | CASSTQGGWQPQHF
. | TRBV6-5 | CASSYAQRGEQYF
TRBD1 | TRBV12-3/TRBV12-4 | CASTQQGWSGNTIYF
. | TRBV7-9 | CASSPPGNTEDFF
TRBD2 | TRBV20-1 | CSAREGSGVQETQYF
. | TRBV10-3 | CAISDQANQPQHF